Below are 11 T cell receptor beta chains sequenced from a single sample in a study of blood T cells in healthy people across ages. A J-beta primer mix and a sample-barcoded 5' primer were used in a second PCR of roughly 7 to 12 cycles. TCRdb recomputed calls from the 5' RACE reads with MiXCR, one row per CDR3 protein. The sample includes 1.5 million to 2 million distinct CDR3 sequences, under 30% of them seen just once. The sequenced sample consisted of blood. The receptor source for this set is a woman younger than 45 in good health.

The rearrangement joins TRBV7-2 to TRBJ2-5; perhaps TRBD2 as D (5 bases). Gene TRBJ2-7 matches the end of the DNA better, so the J call may be wrong. The CDR3 is 15 residues long. Germline CDR1 reads SGHTA; CDR2 reads FQGNSA. The CDR3 DNA is TGTGCCAGCAGCCACCCGTGGACTGTAGCCTACGAGCAGTACTTC. The encoded protein is CASSHPWTVAYEQYF.

The chain couples TRBV6-5 to TRBJ1-1; 7 nucleotides agree with TRBD1. V was clipped by 6 bases and J by 3 bases; unmatched bases: 4. The CDR3 spans 13 residues. Germline CDR1 MNHEY, CDR2 SVGAGI. DNA of the CDR3: TGTGCCAGCAGAGAACAGGGGTACACTGAAGCTTTCTTT. Translated: CASREQGYTEAFF.

This clonotype was observed a few times. The rearrangement uses TRBV5-5 and TRBJ2-1, with unresolved D. V shed 0 bases and J shed 8 bases, with 12 bases lying between them. CDR1 and CDR2 (germline): SGHKS, YYEKEE (reference sequence). The CDR3 consists of 14 residues. The DNA for the CDR3 is TGTGCCAGCAGCTTGGGGGCCAGCAATGATGAGCAGTTCTTC. Translating gives CASSLGASNDEQFF. The complete variable domain, with remaining parts taken from reference TRBV5-5 and TRBJ2-1, reads DAGVTQSPTHLIKTRGQQVTLRCSPISGHKSVSWYQQVLGQGPQFIFQYYEKEERGRGNFPDRFSARQFPNYSSELNVNALLLGDSALYLCASSLGASNDEQFFGPGTRLTVL.

The chain links TRBV27 to TRBJ2-1; 8 bases map to TRBD1. This CDR3 is 15 amino acids long. V lost 5 bases, J lost 9 bases, and 12 bases stayed unmatched. Germline-derived CDR1 and CDR2 are MNHEY and SMNVEV (reference sequence). The CDR3 loop reads CASSPRQGRGAEQFF. In DNA form, the CDR3 reads TGTGCCAGCAGTCCTAGACAGGGGCGCGGGGCTGAGCAGTTCTTC.

To note about this clonotype: This may be a read error, as it is one base from a much larger clone. The rearrangement links TRBV20-1 to TRBJ2-1, with D maybe TRBD2 (6 bases). V was cut by 5 bases and J by 7 bases, with 18 bases left in between. This CDR3 contains 14 residues. Germline CDR1 is DFQATT and CDR2 is SNEGSKA (reference sequence). In DNA, the CDR3 is TGCAGTGCTCAATCCCCGGGACTTTGTAATGAGCAGTTCTTC. Protein: CSAQSPGLCNEQFF.

The sample holds a few counts of this clonotype. The CDR3 protein is CASSLGQMQPQHF. In DNA, the CDR3 is TGTGCCAGCAGCCTGGGACAGATGCAGCCCCAGCATTTT. J is TRBJ1-5 and V is TRBV7-9; 7 nucleotides agree with TRBD1. Per the germline V gene, CDR1 is SEHNR and CDR2 is FQNEAQ (reference sequence). V lost 5 bases and J lost 7; bases outside the gene matches: 5. The CDR3 runs to 13 residues.

This clonotype was seen repeatedly, ten times or more. The rearrangement uses TRBV6-6 and TRBJ1-4; TRBD1 matches at 9 bases. V lost 5 bases and J lost 5; bases outside the gene matches: 3. Looked up from germline, CDR1 is MNHNY and CDR2 is SVGAGI (reference sequence). CDR3 length: 14 amino acids. The CDR3 DNA is TGTGCCAGCAGTGGACAGGGGTTGAATGAAAAACTGTTTTTT. Translating gives CASSGQGLNEKLFF.

Many counts were recorded for this clonotype. The chain recombines TRBV6-5 with TRBJ2-4; 7 bases align to TRBD2. In germline, CDR1 is MNHEY, CDR2 SVGAGI. This CDR3 region has 13 residues. Germline trimming cut 0 bases from V and 9 bases from J; bases unmatched to any gene: 2. The CDR3 coding sequence is TGTGCCAGCAGTTACTCGGAGCGGGGCATTCAGTACTTC. Translating it yields CASSYSERGIQYF.

This clonotype was counted only a few times. CDR3 nucleotides: TGCAGTGCTCCCCTTGAGAACACAGATACGCAGTATTTT. Protein product: CSAPLENTDTQYF. The chain recombines TRBV20-1 with TRBJ2-3; D is uncertain. V was cut by 5 bases and J by 2 bases, with 11 bases left in between. This CDR3 region has 13 residues. Germline lookup yields CDR1 DFQATT and CDR2 SNEGSKA (reference sequence).

At least ten counts were recorded for this clonotype. The chain couples TRBV5-1 to TRBJ2-6, with D possibly being TRBD2 (6 bases). The germline V and J ends were trimmed by 4 bases and 0 bases, with 14 bases remaining between them. The CDR3 totals 17 residues. The V gene's germline CDR1 is SGHRS and CDR2 YFSETQ. This CDR3 is CASSTGLLSSGANVLTF. The CDR3 DNA is TGCGCCAGCAGCACGGGACTGCTAAGCTCTGGGGCCAACGTCCTGACTTTC.

As to this clonotype: The junction and the germline gene differ at one end; a read error may be behind it. The gene calls are TRBV5-1 and TRBJ2-1; possibly TRBD2 for D (7 bases). This CDR3 comprises 15 residues. The germline CDR1 and CDR2 sequences are SGHRS and YFSETQ. The CDR3 DNA is TGCGCCAGCAACTTGGATGTGGGGGGGCCGGGTGAGCAGTTCTTC. This codes for CASNLDVGGPGEQFF.